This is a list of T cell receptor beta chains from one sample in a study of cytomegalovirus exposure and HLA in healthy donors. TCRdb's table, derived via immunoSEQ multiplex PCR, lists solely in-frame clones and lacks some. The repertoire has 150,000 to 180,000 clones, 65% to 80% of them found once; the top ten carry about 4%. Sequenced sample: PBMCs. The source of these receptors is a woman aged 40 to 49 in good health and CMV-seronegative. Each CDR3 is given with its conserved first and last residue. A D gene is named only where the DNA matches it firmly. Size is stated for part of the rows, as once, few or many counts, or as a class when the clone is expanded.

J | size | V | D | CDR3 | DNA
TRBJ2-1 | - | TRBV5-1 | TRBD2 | CASSQRSSGAGDEQFF | TGCGCCAGCAGCCAAAGATCTAGCGGGGCGGGAGATGAGCAGTTCTTC
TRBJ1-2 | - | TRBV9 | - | CASSVDPREGTNYGYTF | TGTGCCAGCAGCGTAGACCCGAGGGAGGGGACTAACTATGGCTACACCTTC
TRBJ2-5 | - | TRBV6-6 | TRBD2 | CASRTSGRRETQYF | TGTGCCAGCAGGACTAGCGGGAGGAGGGAGACCCAGTACTTC
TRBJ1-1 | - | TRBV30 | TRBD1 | CARTLDKGAANTEAFF | TGTGCCCGTACTTTAGATAAGGGGGCAGCGAACACTGAAGCTTTCTTT
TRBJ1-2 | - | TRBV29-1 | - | CSVVSGTGGYTF | TGCAGCGTTGTCTCAGGGACTGGTGGCTACACCTTC
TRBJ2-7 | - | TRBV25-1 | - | CATSYYEQYF | TGTGCCACCAGCTACTACGAGCAGTACTTC
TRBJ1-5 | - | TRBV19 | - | CASSRGRVDQPQHF | TGTGCCAGTAGCCGGGGTAGGGTAGATCAGCCCCAGCATTTT
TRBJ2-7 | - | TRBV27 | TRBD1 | CASSPRLSGGQYF | TGTGCCAGCAGTCCACGACTATCAGGGGGGCAGTACTTC
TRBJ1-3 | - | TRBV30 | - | CAWSVFSLGEGNTIYF | TGTGCCTGGAGTGTATTCTCTCTGGGCGAGGGAAACACCATATATTTT
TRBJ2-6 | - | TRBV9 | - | CASSATTGANVLTF | TGTGCCAGCAGCGCAACAACTGGGGCCAACGTCCTGACTTTC
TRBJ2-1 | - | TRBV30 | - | CAWSPWSSYNEQFF | TGTGCCTGGAGTCCCTGGAGCTCCTACAATGAGCAGTTCTTC
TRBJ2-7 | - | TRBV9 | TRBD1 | CASSDGQGPYEQYF | TGTGCCAGCAGCGACGGACAGGGGCCCTACGAGCAGTACTTC
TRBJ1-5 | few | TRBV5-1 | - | CASSLDSNQPQHF | TGCGCCAGCAGCTTGGACAGTAATCAGCCCCAGCATTTT
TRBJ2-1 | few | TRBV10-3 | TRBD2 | CAIRATSGLSSYNEQFF | TGTGCCATCAGGGCGACTAGCGGGTTGTCCTCCTACAATGAGCAGTTCTTC
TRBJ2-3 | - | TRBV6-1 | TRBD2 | CASSVKTGTSGGDTQYF | TGTGCCAGCAGTGTAAAAACCGGGACTAGCGGGGGAGATACGCAGTATTTT
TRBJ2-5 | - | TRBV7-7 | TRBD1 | CASSLGTGGQETQYF | TGTGCTAGCAGCTTGGGAACAGGGGGCCAAGAGACCCAGTACTTC
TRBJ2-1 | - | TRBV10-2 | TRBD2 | CASKVTSGFNEQFF | TGCGCCAGCAAGGTGACTAGCGGATTCAATGAGCAGTTCTTC